This record covers a single T cell receptor (beta chain). As yet, its antigen is unknown. The sample is drawn from a study of vaccination and CD4 T cells after COVID-19. Treatment in this sample: roughly ten-day PBMC culture with coronavirus spike peptide pools or control peptides (ViraFEST assay). Germline values: CDR1 MNHEY, CDR2 SVGAGI. The CDR3 contains 14 residues. Trimming removed 4 bases from V and 10 bases from J, with 14 bases in between. Regarding the study as a whole: Relatively few convalescent patients were studied, without early post-infection timepoints.

Cultured CD4+ T-cell DNA underwent Oncomine TCR Beta short-read sequencing. TCRdb fed the PCR reads into MiXCR, producing one record per CDR3 protein. This table holds some 10,000 distinct CDR3 sequences, approximately 29% found once. The gene calls are TRBV6-5 and TRBJ1-6, with D possibly matching TRBD1 (6 bases). This specimen was CD4+ T cells from blood, cultured in vitro, taken after SARS-CoV-2 vaccination. The sequence derives from a human donor who had recovered from COVID-19. CDR3: CASSSHRERSPLHF. The CDR3 DNA reads TGTGCCAGCAGTTCCCACAGGGAGCGCTCACCCCTCCACTTT.